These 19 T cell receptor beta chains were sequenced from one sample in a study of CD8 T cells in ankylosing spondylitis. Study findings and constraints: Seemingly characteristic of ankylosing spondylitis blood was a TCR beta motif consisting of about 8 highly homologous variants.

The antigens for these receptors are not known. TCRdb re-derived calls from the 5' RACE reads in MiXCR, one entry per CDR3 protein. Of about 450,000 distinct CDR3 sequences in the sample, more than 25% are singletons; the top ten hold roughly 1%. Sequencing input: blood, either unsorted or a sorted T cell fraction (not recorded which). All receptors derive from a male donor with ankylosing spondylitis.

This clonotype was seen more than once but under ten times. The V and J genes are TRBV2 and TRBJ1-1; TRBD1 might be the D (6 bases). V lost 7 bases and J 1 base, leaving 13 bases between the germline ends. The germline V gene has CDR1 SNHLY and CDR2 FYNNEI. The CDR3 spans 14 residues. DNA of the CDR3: TGTGCCAGCACCGTAGGACAGTGGAACACTGAAGCTTTCTTT. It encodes CASTVGQWNTEAFF.

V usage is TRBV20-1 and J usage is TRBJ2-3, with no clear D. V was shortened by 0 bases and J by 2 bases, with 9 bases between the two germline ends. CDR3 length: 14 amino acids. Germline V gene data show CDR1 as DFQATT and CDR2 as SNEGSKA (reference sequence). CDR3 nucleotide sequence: TGCAGTGCTAGAGATCTCGCCACCACAGATACGCAGTATTTT. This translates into CSARDLATTDTQYF.

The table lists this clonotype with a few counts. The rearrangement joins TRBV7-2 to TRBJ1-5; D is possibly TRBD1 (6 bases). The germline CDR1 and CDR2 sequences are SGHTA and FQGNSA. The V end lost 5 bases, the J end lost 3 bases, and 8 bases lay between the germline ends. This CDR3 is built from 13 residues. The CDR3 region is CASSRDNNQPQHF. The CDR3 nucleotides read TGTGCCAGCAGCCGGGACAACAATCAGCCCCAGCATTTT.

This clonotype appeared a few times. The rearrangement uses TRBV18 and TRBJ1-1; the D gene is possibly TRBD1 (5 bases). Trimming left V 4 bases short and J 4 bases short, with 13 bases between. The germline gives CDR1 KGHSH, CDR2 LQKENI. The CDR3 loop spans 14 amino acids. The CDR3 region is CASSLPGLGTEAFF. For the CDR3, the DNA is TGTGCCAGCTCACTTCCAGGGCTGGGCACTGAAGCTTTCTTT.

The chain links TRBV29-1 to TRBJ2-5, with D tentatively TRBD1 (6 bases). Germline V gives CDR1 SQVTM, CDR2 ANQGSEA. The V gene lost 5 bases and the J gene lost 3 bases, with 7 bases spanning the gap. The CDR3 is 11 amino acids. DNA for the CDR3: TGCAGCGTTAGGACAGAAGAGACCCAGTACTTC. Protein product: CSVRTEETQYF.

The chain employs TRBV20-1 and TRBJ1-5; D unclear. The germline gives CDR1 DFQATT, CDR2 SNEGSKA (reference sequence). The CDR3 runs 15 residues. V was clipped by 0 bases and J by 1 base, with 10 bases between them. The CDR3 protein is CSARDRGRSNQPQHF. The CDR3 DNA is TGCAGTGCTAGAGATCGGGGTCGGAGCAATCAGCCCCAGCATTTT.

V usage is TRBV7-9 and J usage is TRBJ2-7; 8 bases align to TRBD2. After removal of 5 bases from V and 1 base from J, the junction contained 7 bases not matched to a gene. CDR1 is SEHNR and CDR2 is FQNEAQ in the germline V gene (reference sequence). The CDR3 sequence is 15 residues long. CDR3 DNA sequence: TGTGCCAGCAGCCCCCAAAGCGGGAGATCCTACGAGCAGTACTTC. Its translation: CASSPQSGRSYEQYF.

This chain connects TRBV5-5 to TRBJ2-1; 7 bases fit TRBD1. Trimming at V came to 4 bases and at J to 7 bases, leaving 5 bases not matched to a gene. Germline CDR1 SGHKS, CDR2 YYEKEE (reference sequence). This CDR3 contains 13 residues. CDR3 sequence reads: CASSMGQRNEQFF. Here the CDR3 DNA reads TGTGCCAGCAGCATGGGACAGAGAAATGAGCAGTTCTTC.

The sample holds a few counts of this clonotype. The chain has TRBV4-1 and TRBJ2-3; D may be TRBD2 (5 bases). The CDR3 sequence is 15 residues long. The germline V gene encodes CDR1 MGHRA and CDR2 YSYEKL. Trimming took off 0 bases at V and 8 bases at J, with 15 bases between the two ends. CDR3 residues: CASSQEEAARGTQYF. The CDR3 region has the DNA TGCGCCAGCAGCCAAGAGGAAGCGGCTCGGGGTACGCAGTATTTT.

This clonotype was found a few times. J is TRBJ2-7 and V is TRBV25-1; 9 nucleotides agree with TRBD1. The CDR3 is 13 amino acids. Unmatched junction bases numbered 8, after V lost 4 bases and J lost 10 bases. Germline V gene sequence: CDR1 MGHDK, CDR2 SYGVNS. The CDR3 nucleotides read TGTGCCAGCAGTGTTCGGACAGGGGACGGCCAGTACTTC. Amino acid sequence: CASSVRTGDGQYF.

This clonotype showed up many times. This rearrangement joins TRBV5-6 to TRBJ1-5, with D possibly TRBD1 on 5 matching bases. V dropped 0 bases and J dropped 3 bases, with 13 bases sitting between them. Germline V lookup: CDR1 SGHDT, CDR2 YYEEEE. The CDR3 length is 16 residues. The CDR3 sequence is CASSLDRGPVNQPQHF. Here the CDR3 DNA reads TGTGCCAGCAGCTTGGATCGGGGCCCGGTCAATCAGCCCCAGCATTTT.

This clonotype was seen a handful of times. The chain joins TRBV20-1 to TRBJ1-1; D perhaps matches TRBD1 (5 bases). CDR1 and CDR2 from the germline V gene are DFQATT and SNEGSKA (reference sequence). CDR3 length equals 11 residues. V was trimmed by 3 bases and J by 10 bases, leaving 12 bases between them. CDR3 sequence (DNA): TGCAGTGCTAGTAATGGCAGGGTAGCTTTCTTT. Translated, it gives CSASNGRVAFF.

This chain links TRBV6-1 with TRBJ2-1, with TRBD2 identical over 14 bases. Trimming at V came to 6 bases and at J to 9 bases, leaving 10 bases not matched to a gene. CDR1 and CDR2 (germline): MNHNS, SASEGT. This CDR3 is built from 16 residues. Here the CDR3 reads CASSLTSGRAGGEQFF. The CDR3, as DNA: TGTGCCAGCAGCCTGACTAGCGGGAGGGCCGGGGGTGAGCAGTTCTTC.

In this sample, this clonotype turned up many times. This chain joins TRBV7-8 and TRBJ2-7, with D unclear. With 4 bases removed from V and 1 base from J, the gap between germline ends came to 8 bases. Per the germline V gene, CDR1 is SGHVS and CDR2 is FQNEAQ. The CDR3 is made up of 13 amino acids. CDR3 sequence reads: CASSSRDSYEQYV. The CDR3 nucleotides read TGTGCCAGCAGCTCGCGAGATTCCTACGAGCAGTACGTC.

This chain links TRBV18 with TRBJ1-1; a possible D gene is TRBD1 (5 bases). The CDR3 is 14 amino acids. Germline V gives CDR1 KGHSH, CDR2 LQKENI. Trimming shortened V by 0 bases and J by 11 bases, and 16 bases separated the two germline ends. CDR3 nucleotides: TGTGCCAGCTCACCACCGACTGGGGCCAGAGGGGCTTTCTTT. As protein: CASSPPTGARGAFF.

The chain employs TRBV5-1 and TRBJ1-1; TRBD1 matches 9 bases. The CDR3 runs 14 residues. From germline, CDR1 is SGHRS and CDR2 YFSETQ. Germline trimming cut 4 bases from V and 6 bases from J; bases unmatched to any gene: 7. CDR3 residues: CASSGGQGNPEAFF. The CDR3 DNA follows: TGCGCCAGCAGCGGGGGACAGGGCAACCCTGAAGCTTTCTTT.

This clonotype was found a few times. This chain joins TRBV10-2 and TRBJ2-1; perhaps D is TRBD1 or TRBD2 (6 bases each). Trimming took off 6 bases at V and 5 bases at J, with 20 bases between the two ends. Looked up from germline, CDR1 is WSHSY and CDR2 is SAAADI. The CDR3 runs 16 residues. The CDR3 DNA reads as TGCGCCAGCAGACTACTAAGTAGGGGGGACGACAATGAGCAGTTCTTC. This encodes CASRLLSRGDDNEQFF.

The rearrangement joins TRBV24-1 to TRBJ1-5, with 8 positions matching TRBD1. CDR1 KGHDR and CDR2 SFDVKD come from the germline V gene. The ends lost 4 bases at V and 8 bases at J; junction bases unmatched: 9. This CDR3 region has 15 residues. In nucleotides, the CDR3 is TGTGCCACCAGTGACGCCAAGGACAGGGATAAGCCCCAGCATTTT. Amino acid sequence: CATSDAKDRDKPQHF.

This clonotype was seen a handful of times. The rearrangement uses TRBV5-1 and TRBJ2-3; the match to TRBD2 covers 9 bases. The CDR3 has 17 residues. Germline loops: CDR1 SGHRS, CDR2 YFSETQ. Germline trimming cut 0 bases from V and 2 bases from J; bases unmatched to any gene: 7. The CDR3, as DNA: TGCGCCAGCAGCTTGGCCGGTAGCGGGAGCAACACAGATACGCAGTATTTT. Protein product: CASSLAGSGSNTDTQYF.